Listed here are 10 T cell receptor beta chains from one sample, sequenced in a study of cytomegalovirus exposure and HLA in healthy donors. It was with 60 Vbeta and 13 Jbeta primers that the PCR ran. Assay used: immunoSEQ multiplex PCR; TCRdb lists only in-frame clones, some missing. The table includes roughly 190,000 clones, around 85% detected once. Sequencing was done on a sample of PBMCs. These receptors were collected from a man aged 18 to 30 in good health and CMV-seronegative.

The chain links TRBV10-3 to TRBJ2-1; 7 bases line up with TRBD1. The junction had 8 bases not matched to a gene; V was cut back by 10 bases and J by 2 bases. Germline CDR1 ENHRY, CDR2 SYGVKD. The CDR3 has 14 residues. CDR3 protein: CANSGDSPYNEQFF. CDR3 in DNA: TGTGCCAACTCCGGGGACAGCCCCTACAATGAGCAGTTCTTC.

This rearrangement joins TRBV11-2 to TRBJ2-5; D is possibly TRBD2 (6 bases). Germline values: CDR1 SGHAT, CDR2 FQNNGV. This CDR3 has 14 amino acids. Trimming removed 4 bases from V and 5 bases from J, with 14 bases in between. CDR3 region: CASSSPGGDETQYF. For the CDR3, the DNA is TGTGCCAGCAGCTCACCCGGGGGAGACGAGACCCAGTACTTC.

In DNA, the CDR3 is TGTGCCGCAAAGCTGACAGGGAACACTGAAGCTTTCTTT. Its translation: CAAKLTGNTEAFF. This chain joins TRBV27 and TRBJ1-1; D is possibly TRBD1 (6 bases). The CDR3 totals 13 residues. The germline gives CDR1 MNHEY, CDR2 SMNVEV (reference sequence). The V gene lost 11 bases and the J gene lost 1 base, with 14 bases spanning the gap.

The V gene is TRBV7-9, the J gene TRBJ2-5; 7 bases agree with TRBD1. CDR1 SEHNR and CDR2 FQNEAQ come from the germline V gene (reference sequence). This CDR3 region has 14 residues. V trimming: 5 bases; J trimming: 6 bases; junction bases outside the gene matches: 9. CDR3 nucleotide sequence: TGTGCCAGCAGCCCCGGACAGGAATGGAAGACCCAGTACTTC. Residues: CASSPGQEWKTQYF.

The chain employs TRBV6-1 and TRBJ2-2, with 11 bases matching TRBD2. CDR1 and CDR2 from the germline V gene are MNHNS and SASEGT. V shed 2 bases, J shed 7 bases, and the junction held 18 bases outside the gene matches. CDR3 length: 20 residues. CDR3 DNA: TGTGCCAGCAGTGAATACTCTCTTAGCGGGAGGGCCGGAGGTAGCGGGGAGCTGTTTTTT. Amino acid sequence: CASSEYSLSGRAGGSGELFF.

The chain joins TRBV15 to TRBJ1-2, with no clear D. The CDR3 has 14 amino acids. The germline V and J ends were trimmed by 1 base and 3 bases, with 9 bases remaining between them. Germline CDR1 is LNHNV and CDR2 is YYDKDF (reference sequence). The CDR3 spells CATSRGDFYYGYTF. The CDR3 DNA reads TGTGCCACCAGCAGAGGTGACTTTTACTATGGCTACACCTTC.

The genes are TRBV15 and TRBJ2-3; 12 bases are shared with TRBD2. V lost 3 bases, J lost 0 bases, and 7 bases stayed unmatched. Germline V gives CDR1 LNHNV, CDR2 YYDKDF (reference sequence). The CDR3 consists of 18 residues. This CDR3 reads CATSSRLAGGSSTDTQYF. CDR3 nucleotides: TGTGCCACCAGCAGCCGGCTAGCGGGAGGGTCTAGCACAGATACGCAGTATTTT.

The genes are TRBV5-4 and TRBJ2-5, with 12 bases identical to TRBD2. Germline assignment: CDR1 SGHNT and CDR2 YYREEE (reference sequence). CDR3 length: 18 residues. With 4 bases clipped from V and 0 bases from J, the junction kept 10 bases outside the gene matches. The CDR3 DNA sequence: TGTGCCAGCAGCGGGGGGGGCGGACTAGCGGGACACCAAGAGACCCAGTACTTC. Its protein product is CASSGGGGLAGHQETQYF.

This CDR3 reads CASSEGGGPNEKLFF. CDR3 nucleotide sequence: TGTGCCAGCAGTGAAGGCGGTGGCCCTAATGAAAAACTGTTTTTT. V is TRBV2 and J is TRBJ1-4; D ambiguous. The V end was cut by 1 base, the J end by 3 bases, with 9 bases between. The length of the CDR3 is 15 residues. In germline, CDR1 is SNHLY, CDR2 FYNNEI.

V is TRBV6-6 and J is TRBJ2-5, with 10 bases fitting TRBD2. Germline CDR1 and CDR2: MNHNY and SVGAGI (reference sequence). CDR3 length equals 15 residues. Losses at the gene ends were 8 bases for V and 2 bases for J; bases not matched to a gene: 8. The CDR3, as DNA: TGTGCCAGCGGAACTAGCGGGGACCCACAAGAGACCCAGTACTTC. Its translation: CASGTSGDPQETQYF.